The rows below give T cell receptor beta chains drawn from one sample of a study of monozygotic twins with cystic fibrosis. Data came from immunoSEQ multiplex PCR; TCRdb stores just in-frame clones and leaves some out. This table has some 9,600 clones, about 91% appearing once. Source material: blood. Every receptor here comes from a boy younger than 10 with cystic fibrosis. Each CDR3 is given without its conserved first and last residue.

j_call v_call cdr3_aa
TRBJ1-4 TRBV28 ASGMDSFNEKLF
TRBJ1-1 TRBV5-6 ASSWGGRRTEAF
TRBJ1-5 TRBV5-5 ASSPGTVINQPQH
TRBJ2-2 TRBV4-3 ASSQDGLSTGELF
TRBJ2-7 TRBV5-1 ASSLRGDPRYEQY
TRBJ2-1 TRBV19 ASSMAGLGLGEQF
TRBJ2-3 TRBV5-1 ASSRTSGGPSETQY
TRBJ1-6 TRBV7-6 ASSSLWGHNSPLH
TRBJ2-3 TRBV6-4 ASSGTSGTDTQY
TRBJ2-7 TRBV19 ASSIQGWYEQY
TRBJ1-1 TRBV7-2 ASTGGVEAF
TRBJ2-5 TRBV6-1 ASDPAGETQY
TRBJ2-7 TRBV7-2 ASSLEEGLTIYEQY
TRBJ2-5 TRBV2 ASTRADETQY
TRBJ2-3 TRBV7-6 ASSLGGTGLIYTQY
TRBJ1-4 TRBV19 ASTYQSGKLF
TRBJ2-6 TRBV29-1 SVVTVVFSGANVLT
TRBJ1-1 TRBV13 ASSLVLTYGTEAF
TRBJ1-6 TRBV5-4 ASSTQGGNSPLH
TRBJ1-1 TRBV6-5 ASSYSPSMNTEAF
TRBJ1-4 TRBV10-3 AISSQGENEKLF
TRBJ1-1 TRBV4-1 ASSQDQGRKAF
TRBJ1-2 TRBV2 ASRARPSGNYGYT
TRBJ1-6 TRBV5-1 AGSTGQQNSPLH
TRBJ1-5 TRBV19 ASSFASFGPVDRPQH
TRBJ1-2 TRBV9 ASSVDSLYGYT
TRBJ1-5 TRBV5-1 ASSSAVWGEIRQPQH
TRBJ1-6 TRBV5-1 ASSLAPGQGRSPLH
TRBJ1-5 TRBV10-3 AISGTATEPQH
TRBJ1-6 TRBV19 ASQTNSNSPLH
TRBJ1-3 TRBV19 ASSIGHSGNTIY
TRBJ1-3 TRBV30 AWSVWVQGAPSGNTIY
TRBJ1-2 TRBV5-6 ASSLGLIYGYT
TRBJ2-7 TRBV4-3 ASSQAPGSSYEQY
TRBJ1-1 TRBV5-1 ASLGQDGTEAF
TRBJ2-2 TRBV5-1 ASSSTAQGTGELF
TRBJ2-1 TRBV2 ASSEDRVRSYNEQF
TRBJ2-3 TRBV6-4 ASRARDRDFDTQY
TRBJ2-5 TRBV30 AWRSQGVETQY
TRBJ1-5 TRBV6-4 ASSPQGQPQH
TRBJ1-5 TRBV6-6 ASSTSLYSNQPQH
TRBJ2-1 TRBV5-1 ASSPAARGGIEQF
TRBJ2-3 TRBV5-1 ASSLGTALTGTDTQY
TRBJ1-2 TRBV30 AWSGGAGGNYGYT
TRBJ2-1 TRBV7-9 ASSATGGGSYNEQF
TRBJ1-4 TRBV7-9 ASSLGYRDNEKLF
TRBJ2-3 TRBV11-3 ASSAGAGGGADTQY
TRBJ2-7 TRBV4-2 ASSRIIGTGGYEQY
TRBJ1-3 TRBV19 ASSEQGASRGNTIY
TRBJ2-3 TRBV5-1 ASSTTGDTQY
TRBJ1-1 TRBV27 ASRYQQGPNTEAF
TRBJ2-4 TRBV11-1 ASSLAGAGGGQY